This TCR beta chain was sequenced for a study of somatic mutations in cytotoxic T cells in rheumatoid arthritis. General study results and limits: A significant difference in CD8+ T-cell clonality was not found between rheumatoid arthritis patients and age-matched healthy controls.

Profiled with immunoSEQ multiplex PCR; TCRdb holds only in-frame clones, not every one. The data contain just over 30,000 clones, approximately 78% of them singletons. This clone was seen once. The antigen remains undetermined. CDR3 length: 19 amino acids. V lost 4 bases to trimming and J lost 0 bases, with 21 bases between them. CDR1 SNHLY and CDR2 FYNNEI come from the germline V gene. Sequenced sample: CD8+ T cells sorted from blood. The source is an adult with rheumatoid arthritis. The chain links TRBV2 to TRBJ1-4; D perhaps matches TRBD1 (5 bases). The CDR3 sequence is CASSARDLRISPTNEKLFF. CDR3 nucleotide sequence: TGTGCCAGCAGTGCTCGGGACCTCCGAATCTCGCCAACTAATGAAAAACTGTTTTTT.